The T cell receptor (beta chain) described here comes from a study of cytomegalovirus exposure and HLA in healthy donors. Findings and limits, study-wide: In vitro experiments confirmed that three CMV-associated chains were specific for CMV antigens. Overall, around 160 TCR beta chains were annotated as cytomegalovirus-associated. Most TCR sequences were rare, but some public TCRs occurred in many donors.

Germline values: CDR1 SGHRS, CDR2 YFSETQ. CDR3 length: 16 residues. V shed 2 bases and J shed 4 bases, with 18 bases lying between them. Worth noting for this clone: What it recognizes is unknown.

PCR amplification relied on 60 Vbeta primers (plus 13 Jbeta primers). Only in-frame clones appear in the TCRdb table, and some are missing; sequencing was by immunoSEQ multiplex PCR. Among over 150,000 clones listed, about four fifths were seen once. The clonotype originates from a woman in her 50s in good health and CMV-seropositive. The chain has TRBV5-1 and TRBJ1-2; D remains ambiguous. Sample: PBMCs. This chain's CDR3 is CASSLLVTRTVYGYTF. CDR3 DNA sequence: TGCGCCAGCAGCTTACTGGTCACGCGAACAGTCTATGGCTACACCTTC.